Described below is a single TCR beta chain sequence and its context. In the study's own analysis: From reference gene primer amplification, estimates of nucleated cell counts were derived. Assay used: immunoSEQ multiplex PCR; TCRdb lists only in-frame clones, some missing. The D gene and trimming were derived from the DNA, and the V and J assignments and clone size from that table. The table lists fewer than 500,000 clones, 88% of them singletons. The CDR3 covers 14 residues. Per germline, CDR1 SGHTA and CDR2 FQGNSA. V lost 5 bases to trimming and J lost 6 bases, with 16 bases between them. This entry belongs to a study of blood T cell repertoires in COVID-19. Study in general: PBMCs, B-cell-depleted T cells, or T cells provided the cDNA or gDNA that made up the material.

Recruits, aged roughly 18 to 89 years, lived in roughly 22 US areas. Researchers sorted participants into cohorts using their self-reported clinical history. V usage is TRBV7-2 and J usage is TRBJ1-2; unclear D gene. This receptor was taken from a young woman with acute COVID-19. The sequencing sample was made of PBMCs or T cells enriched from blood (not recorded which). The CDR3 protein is CASSPKVGGDGYTF. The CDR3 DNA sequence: TGTGCCAGCAGCCCGAAGGTAGGAGGAGATGGCTACACCTTC.